This entry lists 14 T cell receptor beta chains sequenced from one sample in a study of blood T cell repertoires in COVID-19. TCRdb keeps only in-frame clones here, not all; method: immunoSEQ multiplex PCR. The repertoire holds 15,000 to 20,000 clones, 70% to 90% seen once, with around 2.9% in the top ten. Source material: peripheral blood. These receptors originate from a human donor in a cohort sampled during active COVID-19.

The rearrangement uses TRBV6-5 and TRBJ2-3; D remains unclear. CDR3 length: 11 amino acids. Germline assignment: CDR1 MNHEY and CDR2 SVGAGI. The V end was cut by 8 bases, the J end by 6 bases, with 9 bases between. Here the CDR3 reads CASRAWDTQYF. Written as DNA, the CDR3 is TGTGCCAGCCGAGCCTGGGATACGCAGTATTTT.

This rearrangement joins TRBV7-9 to TRBJ1-2, with D possibly matching TRBD1 (5 bases). The CDR3 is made up of 13 amino acids. Germline V gene sequence: CDR1 SEHNR, CDR2 FQNEAQ (reference sequence). V was pared by 1 base and J by 8 bases, with 11 bases between. The CDR3 here is CASSLGRGEGYTF. In DNA, the CDR3 is TGTGCCAGCAGCTTAGGGCGGGGGGAAGGCTACACCTTC.

The rearrangement links TRBV2 to TRBJ2-5; 15 bases agree with TRBD2. The J segment lost 3 bases and the V segment lost 0 bases, leaving 11 bases of the junction unmatched. This CDR3 comprises 20 residues. In germline, CDR1 is SNHLY, CDR2 FYNNEI. Here the CDR3 reads CASSEALPGTSGGRKETQYF. The CDR3 DNA reads as TGTGCCAGCAGTGAAGCGCTTCCCGGGACTAGCGGGGGGCGGAAAGAGACCCAGTACTTC.

The V call is TRBV15, the J call TRBJ2-7; possible D gene TRBD2, 5 bases. There are 16 residues in the CDR3. The germline V and J ends were trimmed by 3 bases and 0 bases, with 15 bases remaining between them. Germline assignment: CDR1 LNHNV and CDR2 YYDKDF (reference sequence). In nucleotides, the CDR3 is TGTGCCACCAGCAGGGACCTTCGGGGTGGCTCCTACGAGCAGTACTTC. It encodes CATSRDLRGGSYEQYF.

The table lists this clone with a count of one. The gene calls are TRBV3-1 (or the pseudogene TRBV3-2) and TRBJ2-2, with a tentative D call TRBD1 (5 bases). V lost 4 bases to trimming and J lost 9 bases, with 12 bases between them. Germline CDR1 LGHDT, CDR2 YNNKEL (reference sequence). CDR3 length: 13 residues. The CDR3 is CASSPPTAWELFF. In nucleotides, the CDR3 is TGTGCCAGCAGCCCTCCGACAGCCTGGGAGCTGTTTTTT.

The V and J genes are TRBV6-5 and TRBJ2-3; possibly TRBD2 for D (6 bases). Germline V gene sequence: CDR1 MNHEY, CDR2 SVGAGI. This CDR3 is built from 12 residues. The V end was cut by 6 bases, the J end by 6 bases, with 10 bases between. DNA for the CDR3: TGTGCCAGCAGCTGGGCGGGGGATACGCAGTATTTT. This gives the protein CASSWAGDTQYF.

The chain employs TRBV5-4 and TRBJ2-1; D remains ambiguous. CDR3 length equals 14 residues. The germline gives CDR1 SGHNT, CDR2 YYREEE (reference sequence). Trimming pared 1 base from V and 4 bases from J, leaving 9 bases between. This CDR3 reads CASSLTAQYNEQFF. The CDR3 bases are TGTGCCAGCAGCTTGACAGCTCAGTACAATGAGCAGTTCTTC.

The chain combines TRBV7-2 with TRBJ2-1; TRBD2 agrees at 12 bases. J was trimmed by 6 bases and V by 7 bases; bases with no gene match: 7. The V gene's germline CDR1 is SGHTA and CDR2 FQGNSA. The CDR3 has 15 residues. CDR3 nucleotides: TGTGCCAGCAAGACTAGCGGGAGAATGAGCAATGAGCAGTTCTTC. It yields the protein CASKTSGRMSNEQFF.

The chain employs TRBV7-2 and TRBJ1-3; D might be TRBD1 (5 bases). The CDR3 totals 16 residues. The germline V and J ends were trimmed by 3 bases and 5 bases, with 17 bases remaining between them. Looked up from germline, CDR1 is SGHTA and CDR2 is FQGNSA. CDR3 residues: CASSFVAGLFRNTIYF. The CDR3 DNA is TGTGCCAGCAGCTTTGTGGCGGGGCTCTTCAGAAACACCATATATTTT.

This sequence joins TRBV5-1 and TRBJ1-1; D remains ambiguous. Germline V lookup: CDR1 SGHRS, CDR2 YFSETQ. The length of the CDR3 is 14 residues. The V gene lost 2 bases and the J gene lost 2 bases, with 10 bases spanning the gap. The CDR3 region has the DNA TGCGCCAGCAGCTTTTTGGGCTCAAACACTGAAGCTTTCTTT. Translated: CASSFLGSNTEAFF. Full variable domain (rest looked up from reference TRBV5-1 and TRBJ1-1): KAGVTQTPRYLIKTRGQQVTLSCSPISGHRSVSWYQQTPGQGLQFLFEYFSETQRNKGNFPGRFSGRQFSNSRSEMNVSTLELGDSALYLCASSFLGSNTEAFFGQGTRLTVV.

This clone has just one count. The rearrangement uses TRBV7-9 and TRBJ1-2; weak D call: TRBD1 (5 bases). CDR3 size: 12 residues. Germline assignment: CDR1 SEHNR and CDR2 FQNEAQ (reference sequence). Trimming took 3 bases from V and 6 from J, leaving 8 bases between them. The CDR3 sequence is CASSFGADGYTF. The CDR3 bases are TGTGCCAGCAGCTTTGGGGCGGATGGCTACACCTTC.

The chain combines TRBV5-1 with TRBJ2-1; 7 positions match TRBD1. The CDR3 has 14 residues. Germline CDR1 is SGHRS and CDR2 is YFSETQ. The ends lost 4 bases at V and 5 bases at J; junction bases unmatched: 6. The chain's CDR3 is CASSPSTGNNEQFF. CDR3 in DNA: TGCGCCAGCAGCCCGTCGACAGGGAACAATGAGCAGTTCTTC.

This chain uses TRBV9 with TRBJ2-1; D ambiguous. The CDR3 loop spans 12 amino acids. Per germline, CDR1 SGDLS and CDR2 YYNGEE. Trimming left V 3 bases short and J 6 bases short, with 7 bases between. CDR3: CASSETGNEQFF. The DNA for the CDR3 is TGTGCCAGCAGCGAGACTGGCAATGAGCAGTTCTTC.

This chain connects TRBV29-1 to TRBJ2-7; a weak D match, TRBD2 (6 bases). CDR1 and CDR2 from the germline V gene are SQVTM and ANQGSEA. V lost 8 bases and J 4 bases, leaving 15 bases between the germline ends. The CDR3 is 12 residues long. CDR3 protein: CSSVGDSYEQYF. In DNA, the CDR3 is TGCAGCTCCGTCGGGGACTCTTACGAGCAGTACTTC.